Following are 20 T cell receptor beta chains from one sample sequenced in a study of T cell responses to AZD1222 COVID-19 vaccine. This table comes from immunoSEQ multiplex PCR, and its TCRdb copy is limited to in-frame clones, with some not included. The sample consists of more than 95,000 clones, roughly 90% of them appearing once. Specimen: peripheral blood, collected on day 0 of AZD1222 vaccination. These receptors were obtained from an adult in good health.

V gene TRBV3-1 (or the pseudogene TRBV3-2) combines with J gene TRBJ1-6; D is uncertain. The CDR3 extends over 14 amino acids. The V gene's germline CDR1 is LGHDT and CDR2 YNNKEL (reference sequence). V was shortened by 3 bases and J by 7 bases, with 10 bases between the two germline ends. The CDR3 sequence is CASSQPGSNSPLHF. DNA of the CDR3: TGTGCCAGCAGCCAGCCGGGGTCGAATTCACCCCTCCACTTT.

V usage is TRBV28 and J usage is TRBJ1-5, with D tentatively TRBD1 (6 bases). Trimming left V 2 bases short and J 0 bases short, with 17 bases between. Germline V gene lookup returns CDR1 MDHEN and CDR2 SYDVKM. CDR3 size: 18 residues. As DNA, the CDR3 is TGTGCCAGCAGTTTAGGTGCTGGGGGCGATTATAGCAATCAGCCCCAGCATTTT. Translation: CASSLGAGGDYSNQPQHF.

The CDR3 loop reads CASSQDKANNQPQHF. The CDR3 DNA reads TGTGCCAGCAGCCAAGATAAGGCAAACAATCAGCCCCAGCATTTT. The rearrangement uses TRBV4-2 and TRBJ1-5; D unclear. Trimming removed 0 bases from V and 3 bases from J, with 9 bases in between. The V gene's germline CDR1 is LGHNA and CDR2 YNFKEQ. This CDR3 contains 15 residues.

This clone has only one observation. The CDR3 protein is CASSQGARQPQHF. DNA of the CDR3: TGTGCCAGTTCACAGGGGGCGAGACAGCCCCAGCATTTT. J is TRBJ1-5 and V is TRBV19; 9 bases align to TRBD1. CDR1 LNHDA and CDR2 SQIVND come from the germline V gene (reference sequence). The V gene end was trimmed by 8 bases and the J gene end by 7 bases; junction bases not matched to a gene: 6. The length of the CDR3 is 13 residues.

The V gene is TRBV7-9, the J gene TRBJ2-5; TRBD2 aligns across 11 bases. The CDR3 runs to 14 residues. Losses at the gene ends were 7 bases for V and 1 base for J; bases not matched to a gene: 2. CDR1 is SEHNR and CDR2 is FQNEAQ in the germline V gene (reference sequence). CDR3 sequence reads: CASTSGGIQETQYF. The CDR3 nucleotides read TGTGCCAGCACTAGCGGGGGGATCCAAGAGACCCAGTACTTC.

The chain couples TRBV7-9 to TRBJ1-1; no definite D call. Germline V lookup: CDR1 SEHNR, CDR2 FQNEAQ (reference sequence). The CDR3 loop spans 14 amino acids. V shed 5 bases and J shed 10 bases, with 20 bases lying between them. CDR3 protein: CASSLSGSSEIAFF. CDR3 coding DNA: TGTGCCAGCAGCCTCTCCGGGTCCTCCGAAATAGCTTTCTTT.

This chain links TRBV9 with TRBJ1-2; D gene uncertain. The length of the CDR3 is 12 residues. V lost 3 bases and J lost 8, with 11 bases in between. Germline V gives CDR1 SGDLS, CDR2 YYNGEE. The CDR3 DNA reads as TGTGCCAGCAGCGACGGAATGGGGGGCTACACCTTC. This codes for CASSDGMGGYTF.

The chain has TRBV30 and TRBJ1-5, with D unresolved. V was shortened by 6 bases and J by 6 bases, with 15 bases between the two germline ends. This CDR3 contains 13 residues. The germline V gene encodes CDR1 GTSNPN and CDR2 SVGIG (reference sequence). CDR3 in amino acids: CACGALGSQPQHF. The CDR3 region has the DNA TGTGCCTGCGGAGCCCTTGGTTCTCAGCCCCAGCATTTT.

The chain couples TRBV18 to TRBJ2-7; unclear D gene. Per the germline V gene, CDR1 is KGHSH and CDR2 is LQKENI. There are 13 residues in the CDR3. The germline V and J ends were trimmed by 2 bases and 3 bases, with 8 bases remaining between them. The DNA for the CDR3 is TGTGCCAGCTCACCAGGTCAAAGCTACGAGCAGTACTTC. Amino acid sequence: CASSPGQSYEQYF.

The rearrangement uses TRBV5-1 and TRBJ2-7; TRBD1 aligns across 10 bases. Looked up from germline, CDR1 is SGHRS and CDR2 is YFSETQ. J gave up 2 bases and V 7 bases, and 12 bases lay outside the gene matches. The CDR3 runs 16 residues. CDR3 nucleotides: TGCGCCAGCGCGAGACAGGGGGCTGCTCGCCCCTACGAGCAGTACTTC. Amino acids: CASARQGAARPYEQYF.

This chain links TRBV24-1 with TRBJ1-1; no clear D. V lost 7 bases and J 11 bases, leaving 19 bases between the germline ends. Germline loops: CDR1 KGHDR, CDR2 SFDVKD. This CDR3 has 13 residues. The CDR3 region is CATSRASFEDAFF. CDR3 nucleotides: TGTGCCACCAGCCGCGCGTCGTTTGAGGACGCTTTCTTT.

The V and J genes are TRBV19 and TRBJ1-3; no firm D call. V lost 5 bases and J 4 bases, leaving 9 bases between the germline ends. This CDR3 has 13 residues. The germline gives CDR1 LNHDA, CDR2 SQIVND (reference sequence). The CDR3: CASSLERGNTIYF. The CDR3 coding sequence is TGTGCCAGTAGTCTTGAACGGGGAAACACCATATATTTT. Together with reference TRBV19 and TRBJ1-3, the CDR3 gives the full variable domain: DGGITQSPKYLFRKEGQNVTLSCEQNLNHDAMYWYRQDPGQGLRLIYYSQIVNDFQKGDIAEGYSVSREKKESFPLTVTSAQKNPTAFYLCASSLERGNTIYFGEGSWLTVV.

CDR3 bases: TGTGCCAGCGGGAGTTCCTCCTACAATGAGCAGTTCTTC. Its translation is CASGSSSYNEQFF. V usage is TRBV11-2 and J usage is TRBJ2-1; D may be TRBD2 (5 bases). The CDR3 consists of 13 residues. Germline V lookup: CDR1 SGHAT, CDR2 FQNNGV. The V and J ends lost 8 bases and 0 bases respectively, with 8 bases between them.

This chain joins TRBV5-1 and TRBJ2-3, with D possibly called TRBD1 or TRBD2 (5 bases each). Germline CDR1 reads SGHRS; CDR2 reads YFSETQ. The CDR3 spans 15 residues. The V gene lost 0 bases and the J gene lost 1 base, with 9 bases spanning the gap. The CDR3 sequence is CASSLGDGGTDTQYF. CDR3 bases: TGCGCCAGCAGCTTGGGGGACGGGGGCACAGATACGCAGTATTTT.

This clone appeared a few times. The chain combines TRBV20-1 with TRBJ2-7; D is unclear. V was pared by 1 base and J by 3 bases, with 4 bases between. The germline CDR1 and CDR2 sequences are DFQATT and SNEGSKA (reference sequence). The CDR3 runs 11 residues. The CDR3 loop reads CSARVGYEQYF. For the CDR3, the DNA is TGCAGTGCTAGAGTTGGCTACGAGCAGTACTTC.

This chain uses TRBV5-1 with TRBJ2-2; the match to TRBD1 covers 9 bases. In germline, CDR1 is SGHRS, CDR2 YFSETQ. CDR3 length: 16 amino acids. After removal of 3 bases from V and 4 bases from J, the junction contained 7 bases not matched to a gene. The CDR3 loop is CASSWVQGAFTGELFF. CDR3 nucleotides: TGCGCCAGCAGCTGGGTACAGGGGGCGTTCACCGGGGAGCTGTTTTTT.

The chain combines TRBV2 with TRBJ1-1; weak D call: TRBD1 (5 bases). V was shortened by 6 bases and J by 2 bases, with 10 bases between the two germline ends. Germline CDR1 SNHLY, CDR2 FYNNEI. The CDR3 totals 13 residues. Here the CDR3 reads CASRVRDNTEAFF. The CDR3 DNA reads TGTGCCAGCAGGGTCCGGGACAACACTGAAGCTTTCTTT.

CDR3 DNA sequence: TGTGCTAGTGGTTTGTCGGAAGGAGGGTCATGGGCGGGGAGCACTGAAGCTTTCTTT. Protein sequence: CASGLSEGGSWAGSTEAFF. The chain recombines TRBV12-5 with TRBJ1-1, with no clear D. The CDR3 is 19 amino acids. Germline V lookup: CDR1 LGHNT, CDR2 FRNRAP. With 2 bases removed from V and 4 bases from J, the gap between germline ends came to 26 bases.

This chain joins TRBV9 and TRBJ1-4; 7 bases match TRBD1. The CDR3 has 15 amino acids. V was pared by 5 bases and J by 3 bases, with 7 bases of the junction left unmatched. Germline CDR1 reads SGDLS; CDR2 reads YYNGEE. The DNA of the CDR3 is TGTGCCAGCAGTATCCAAGGGGGCTCTAATGAAAAACTGTTTTTT. This codes for CASSIQGGSNEKLFF.

CDR3 amino acids: CSASYRVVDRGFGYTF. In DNA form, the CDR3 reads TGCAGTGCTAGTTATCGGGTTGTGGACAGGGGATTCGGCTACACCTTC. The gene calls are TRBV20-1 and TRBJ1-2; 9 bases are a match to TRBD1. Looked up from germline, CDR1 is DFQATT and CDR2 is SNEGSKA (reference sequence). V dropped 3 bases and J dropped 8; count of bases not matched to a gene: 16. The CDR3 spans 16 residues.